This entry lists 24 T cell receptor beta chains sequenced from one sample in a study of blood T cell repertoires in COVID-19. Using immunoSEQ multiplex PCR, the repertoire was profiled, and TCRdb retains in-frame clones only, with some absent. Found here are fewer than 200,000 clones, around 89% of them singletons; the top ten hold 5.5% to 7%. The sequenced sample consisted of peripheral blood. All receptors come from a man aged 35-49 years with active or convalescent COVID-19.

The rearrangement uses TRBV19 and TRBJ2-7, with 8 bases aligning to TRBD1. Germline lookup yields CDR1 LNHDA and CDR2 SQIVND (reference sequence). The CDR3 spans 15 residues. V was pared by 1 base and J by 3 bases, with 5 bases of the junction left unmatched. The CDR3 DNA follows: TGTGCCAGTAGTATAGGGACAGGGTTGGTCTACGAGCAGTACTTC. Amino acid sequence: CASSIGTGLVYEQYF.

The rearrangement uses TRBV19 and TRBJ2-6; D gene uncertain. The ends were cut back, 6 bases at V and 0 bases at J, with 9 bases in the middle. CDR1 is LNHDA and CDR2 is SQIVND in the germline V gene (reference sequence). CDR3 size: 15 residues. CDR3 DNA: TGTGCCAGTAGCACATTTGGCTCTGGGGCCAACGTCCTGACTTTC. Encoded protein: CASSTFGSGANVLTF.

V is TRBV5-1 and J is TRBJ1-4; 7 positions match TRBD1. Germline V lookup: CDR1 SGHRS, CDR2 YFSETQ. The CDR3 contains 16 residues. V gave up 0 bases and J gave up 8 bases; unmatched junction bases: 10. CDR3 residues: CASSLGSGQLGEKLFF. The CDR3 DNA is TGCGCCAGCAGCTTGGGGTCGGGACAGTTGGGGGAAAAACTGTTTTTT.

The chain is built from TRBV7-6 and TRBJ2-3, with a tentative D call TRBD2 (6 bases). The germline V gene has CDR1 SGHVS and CDR2 FNYEAQ. The CDR3 sequence is 15 residues long. The ends were cut back, 5 bases at V and 6 bases at J, with 18 bases in the middle. The CDR3 nucleotides are TGTGCCAGCAGCCATTTGACTAGTCCTGGCGATACGCAGTATTTT. Translation gives CASSHLTSPGDTQYF.

The chain carries TRBV7-2 and TRBJ1-3; the match to TRBD1 covers 10 bases. The CDR3 is 15 amino acids. The V gene end was trimmed by 5 bases and the J gene end by 4 bases; junction bases not matched to a gene: 5. Germline CDR1 is SGHTA and CDR2 is FQGNSA. Written as DNA, the CDR3 is TGTGCCAGCAGCGCCCGGGACAGGGGAGGAAACACCATATATTTT. Encoded protein: CASSARDRGGNTIYF.

This chain joins TRBV5-1 and TRBJ2-7, with 12 nucleotides matching TRBD1. This CDR3 is built from 14 residues. From germline, CDR1 is SGHRS and CDR2 YFSETQ. J lost 7 bases, V lost 3 bases, and 5 bases had no gene match. In DNA, the CDR3 is TGCGCCAGCAGCTCGGGACAGGGGGCTAGTGAGCAGTACTTC. Encoded protein: CASSSGQGASEQYF.

This clone has only a few counts. The chain has TRBV3-1 (or the pseudogene TRBV3-2) and TRBJ1-2; 7 nucleotides agree with TRBD1. The V segment lost 6 bases and the J segment 8 bases; nucleotides outside the gene matches: 9. Germline V gene lookup returns CDR1 LGHDT and CDR2 YNNKEL (reference sequence). The CDR3 totals 13 residues. The CDR3 nucleotides read TGTGCCAGCAGTCCTGGACAGGATTGGGGCTACACCTTC. Translating it yields CASSPGQDWGYTF.

This clone was seen only once. The V and J genes are TRBV10-3 and TRBJ1-2, with D maybe TRBD1 (5 bases). V lost 10 bases, J lost 6 bases, and 18 bases lay in between. Per the germline V gene, CDR1 is ENHRY and CDR2 is SYGVKD. The CDR3 length is 13 residues. In DNA form, the CDR3 reads TGTGCCACCGACGGGGGGGGTAAAGATGGCTACACCTTC. This codes for CATDGGGKDGYTF.

This chain uses TRBV6-2 or TRBV6-3 with TRBJ2-7; TRBD2 agrees at 8 bases. The CDR3 consists of 16 residues. Germline V gene lookup returns CDR1 MNHEY and CDR2 SVGEGT. The junction had 9 bases not matched to a gene; V was cut back by 0 bases and J by 5 bases. The CDR3 nucleotides read TGTGCCAGCAGTTACTCACCAGCGGGGGTCGTGCACGAGCAGTACTTC. Residues: CASSYSPAGVVHEQYF.

The chain uses TRBV29-1 and TRBJ2-3; D perhaps matches TRBD1 (6 bases). The CDR3 is 16 amino acids. The germline gives CDR1 SQVTM, CDR2 ANQGSEA. Trimming cost V 4 bases and J 2 bases, with 19 bases left between them. The CDR3, as DNA: TGCAGCGTTGTCGGAGGAGTGGGGGCGTCCACAGATACGCAGTATTTT. Translated: CSVVGGVGASTDTQYF.

The rearrangement uses TRBV11-2 and TRBJ2-3; 15 nucleotides agree with TRBD2. The trim removed 5 bases at V and 5 bases at J, leaving 5 bases unmatched. Germline assignment: CDR1 SGHAT and CDR2 FQNNGV. The CDR3 has 16 residues. This chain's CDR3 is CASSHGLAGGVDTQYF. CDR3 nucleotides: TGTGCCAGCAGCCACGGACTAGCGGGAGGGGTAGATACGCAGTATTTT.

The chain joins TRBV5-1 to TRBJ2-7; a weak D match, TRBD1 (5 bases). There are 14 residues in the CDR3. Germline assignment: CDR1 SGHRS and CDR2 YFSETQ. Trimming took 4 bases from V and 1 from J, leaving 12 bases between them. Here the CDR3 DNA reads TGCGCCAGCAGCCAGGACACTTGGTCCTACGAGCAGTACTTC. Translation: CASSQDTWSYEQYF. Together with reference TRBV5-1 and TRBJ2-7, the CDR3 gives the full variable domain: KAGVTQTPRYLIKTRGQQVTLSCSPISGHRSVSWYQQTPGQGLQFLFEYFSETQRNKGNFPGRFSGRQFSNSRSEMNVSTLELGDSALYLCASSQDTWSYEQYFGPGTRLTVT.

The chain links TRBV28 to TRBJ2-1, with D possibly matching TRBD1 (6 bases). Germline V gene data show CDR1 as MDHEN and CDR2 as SYDVKM. V lost 5 bases and J lost 1, with 15 bases in between. The CDR3 has 16 amino acids. The CDR3 sequence is CASSTLKGESYNEQFF. The CDR3 DNA reads as TGTGCCAGCAGTACCCTTAAGGGGGAGTCCTACAATGAGCAGTTCTTC.

The chain has TRBV27 and TRBJ2-1; the match to TRBD2 covers 7 bases. The germline CDR1 and CDR2 sequences are MNHEY and SMNVEV (reference sequence). The CDR3 contains 13 residues. The V segment lost 4 bases and the J segment 8 bases; nucleotides outside the gene matches: 5. DNA of the CDR3: TGTGCCAGCAGTTCCTCTAGCGGCCATGAGCAGTTCTTC. It is translated as CASSSSSGHEQFF.

The chain joins TRBV25-1 to TRBJ1-4; D is perhaps TRBD1 (5 bases). Trimming took 1 base from V and 3 from J, leaving 9 bases between them. The CDR3 loop spans 15 amino acids. Germline lookup yields CDR1 MGHDK and CDR2 SYGVNS. The CDR3 nucleotides read TGTGCCAGCAGTGAATCCAGGGCGGCTAATGAAAAACTGTTTTTT. Amino acid sequence: CASSESRAANEKLFF.

The chain has TRBV6-2 or TRBV6-3 and TRBJ2-6; the D gene is possibly TRBD1 (5 bases). There are 17 residues in the CDR3. V lost 2 bases and J lost 1, with 12 bases in between. Germline assignment: CDR1 MNHEY and CDR2 SVGEGT. The DNA of the CDR3 is TGTGCCAGCAGTTACCGCGGACAAGTTTCTGGGGCCAACGTCCTGACTTTC. Amino acid sequence: CASSYRGQVSGANVLTF.

The J gene is TRBJ1-2, the V gene TRBV6-5, with TRBD1 matching 8 bases. V shed 6 bases, J shed 4 bases, and the junction held 4 bases outside the gene matches. Per the germline V gene, CDR1 is MNHEY and CDR2 is SVGAGI. This CDR3 region has 13 residues. CDR3 coding DNA: TGTGCCAGCAGCTACACAGGGGGCTATGGCTACACCTTC. It yields the protein CASSYTGGYGYTF.

The V and J genes are TRBV18 and TRBJ2-5, with 13 bases fitting TRBD2. CDR1 is KGHSH, CDR2 LQKENI, per germline. Trimming took 4 bases from V and 1 from J; bases not matched to a gene: 3. The CDR3 has 16 residues. The CDR3 spells CASSRRLAGGQETQYF. The CDR3 DNA reads TGTGCCAGCTCACGGCGACTAGCGGGGGGCCAAGAGACCCAGTACTTC. Complete variable domain (other parts from reference TRBV18 and TRBJ2-5): NAGVMQNPRHLVRRRGQEARLRCSPMKGHSHVYWYRQLPEEGLKFMVYLQKENIIDESGMPKERFSAEFPKEGPSILRIQQVVRGDSAAYFCASSRRLAGGQETQYFGPGTRLLVL.

The chain combines TRBV4-1 with TRBJ2-5; TRBD2 matches at 9 bases. Germline CDR1 MGHRA, CDR2 YSYEKL. The CDR3 is 16 residues long. The junction had 7 bases not matched to a gene; V was cut back by 0 bases and J by 5 bases. The CDR3 DNA sequence: TGCGCCAGCAGCCAAGATGGCACTAGCGGGCTCGAGACCCAGTACTTC. It yields the protein CASSQDGTSGLETQYF.

The chain employs TRBV6-5 and TRBJ1-4; D is unresolved. V was cut by 0 bases and J by 8 bases, with 13 bases left in between. Germline CDR1 is MNHEY and CDR2 is SVGAGI. There are 15 residues in the CDR3. Here the CDR3 DNA reads TGTGCCAGCAGTTACTCGACGGGAGCGGTCGAAAAACTGTTTTTT. Translating it yields CASSYSTGAVEKLFF.

V usage is TRBV15 and J usage is TRBJ2-3; tentatively, D is TRBD1 (5 bases). V dropped 3 bases and J dropped 6 bases, with 13 bases sitting between them. In germline, CDR1 is LNHNV, CDR2 YYDKDF (reference sequence). The CDR3 runs to 14 residues. The CDR3 here is CATSRNGHRDTQYF. CDR3 in DNA: TGTGCCACCAGCAGGAATGGACACCGGGATACGCAGTATTTT.

This clone was picked up one time. The rearrangement links TRBV21-1 to TRBJ2-7; TRBD2, the D gene given by the table, was not confirmed from the DNA. TRBV21-1 is deemed a pseudogene. CDR3 size: 15 residues. The CDR3 DNA reads as TGTGCCAGCATTACTAGCGGGGGGGCCCAGAACGAGCAGTACTTC. Translated: CASITSGGAQNEQYF.

The genes are TRBV2 and TRBJ1-1; D gene uncertain. This CDR3 region has 14 residues. Germline V gene sequence: CDR1 SNHLY, CDR2 FYNNEI. V lost 8 bases and J lost 5, with 18 bases in between. CDR3 DNA: TGTGCCAGCGTAGGTTTATTTGAGGGAACTGAAGCTTTCTTT. Translated: CASVGLFEGTEAFF.

This chain joins TRBV5-4 and TRBJ1-4; TRBD1 agrees at 8 bases. Trimming removed 3 bases from V and 0 bases from J; junction bases left unmatched: 4. In germline, CDR1 is SGHNT, CDR2 YYREEE (reference sequence). The CDR3 has 16 residues. This chain's CDR3 is CASSSGQGTTNEKLFF. CDR3 nucleotides: TGTGCCAGCAGCTCAGGACAGGGAACAACTAATGAAAAACTGTTTTTT.